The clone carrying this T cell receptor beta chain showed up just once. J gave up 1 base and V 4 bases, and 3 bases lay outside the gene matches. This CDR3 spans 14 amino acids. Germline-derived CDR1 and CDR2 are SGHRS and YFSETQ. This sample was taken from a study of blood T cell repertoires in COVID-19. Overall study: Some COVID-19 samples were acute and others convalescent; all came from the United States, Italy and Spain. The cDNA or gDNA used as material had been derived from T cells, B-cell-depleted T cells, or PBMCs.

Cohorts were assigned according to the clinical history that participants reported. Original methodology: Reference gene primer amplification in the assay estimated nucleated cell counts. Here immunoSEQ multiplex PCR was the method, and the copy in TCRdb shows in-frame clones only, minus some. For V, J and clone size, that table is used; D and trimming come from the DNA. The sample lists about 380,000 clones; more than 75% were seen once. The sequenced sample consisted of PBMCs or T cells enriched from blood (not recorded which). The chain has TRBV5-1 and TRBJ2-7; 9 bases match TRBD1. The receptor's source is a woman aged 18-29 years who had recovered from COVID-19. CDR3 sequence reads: CASSGGQGSYEQYF. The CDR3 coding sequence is TGCGCCAGCAGCGGGGGACAGGGTTCCTACGAGCAGTACTTC. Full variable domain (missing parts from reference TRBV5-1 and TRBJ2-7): KAGVTQTPRYLIKTRGQQVTLSCSPISGHRSVSWYQQTPGQGLQFLFEYFSETQRNKGNFPGRFSGRQFSNSRSEMNVSTLELGDSALYLCASSGGQGSYEQYFGPGTRLTVT.